This T cell receptor (beta chain) was captured by sequencing in a study of patients and donors after allogeneic stem cell transplantation. This clonotype has ten or more counts. The CDR3 runs to 18 residues. Trimming shortened V by 0 bases and J by 1 base, and 18 bases separated the two germline ends. TCRdb re-called the RT-PCR reads through MiXCR, storing one row per CDR3 protein. The data show just over 55,000 distinct CDR3 sequences, with 13% seen just once and around 32% held by the top ten. This TCR was recovered from a human donor who was either an allogeneic HSCT recipient or a stem cell or donor lymphocyte infusion donor (not recorded which). It is not recorded whose cells these are; they may come from a transplant donor. Sequences were obtained from blood, either unsorted or a sorted T cell fraction (not recorded which). The chain is built from TRBV12-3 or TRBV12-4 and TRBJ1-1; a weak D match, TRBD1 (6 bases). CDR3 in amino acids: CASSLALNKGGSNTEAFF. DNA for the CDR3: TGTGCCAGCAGTTTAGCGCTAAATAAGGGGGGCTCGAACACTGAAGCTTTCTTT.